This T cell receptor beta chain was sequenced for a study of shared clonotypes between healthy human individuals. General study results and limits: A handful of donors showed sharing of about 4.6% of naive CD4 clonotypes.

Comment on this clone: Its matching antigen is unknown.

The CDR3 spans 19 residues. In germline, CDR1 is SGHDN, CDR2 FVKESK. J was trimmed by 1 base and V by 0 bases; bases with no gene match: 9. Data came from immunoSEQ multiplex PCR; TCRdb stores just in-frame clones and leaves some out. This table holds some 790,000 clones, roughly two thirds found once. The sample comprised memory CD4+ T cells sorted from blood. The subset: CD45RA-negative fraction. The chain is built from TRBV14 and TRBJ2-6, with 7 bases fitting TRBD2. The source is a woman in her thirties in good health. CDR3 amino acids: CASSQEWAGRGSGANVLTF. The CDR3 DNA reads as TGTGCCAGCAGCCAAGAATGGGCAGGGCGGGGGTCTGGGGCCAACGTCCTGACTTTC.